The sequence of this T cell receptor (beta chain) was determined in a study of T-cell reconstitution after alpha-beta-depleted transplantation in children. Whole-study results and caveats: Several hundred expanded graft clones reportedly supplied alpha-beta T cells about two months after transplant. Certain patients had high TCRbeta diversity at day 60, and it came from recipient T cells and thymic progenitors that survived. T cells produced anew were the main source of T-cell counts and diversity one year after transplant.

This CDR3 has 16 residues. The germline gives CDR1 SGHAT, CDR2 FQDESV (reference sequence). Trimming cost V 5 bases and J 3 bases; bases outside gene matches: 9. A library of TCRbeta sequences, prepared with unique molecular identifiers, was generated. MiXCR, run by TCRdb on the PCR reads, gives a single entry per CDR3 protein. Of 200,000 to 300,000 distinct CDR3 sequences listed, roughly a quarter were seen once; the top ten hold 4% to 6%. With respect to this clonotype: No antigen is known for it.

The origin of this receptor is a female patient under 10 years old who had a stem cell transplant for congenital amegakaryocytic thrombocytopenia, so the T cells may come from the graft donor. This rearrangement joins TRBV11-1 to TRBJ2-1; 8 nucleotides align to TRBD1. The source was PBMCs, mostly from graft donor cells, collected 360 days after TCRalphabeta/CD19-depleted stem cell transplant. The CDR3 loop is CASSLVGGQGYNEQFF. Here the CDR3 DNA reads TGTGCCAGCAGCCTAGTAGGTGGACAGGGCTACAATGAGCAGTTCTTC.